Reported below is one TCR beta chain. Its target is unknown. Germline V gene data show CDR1 as SQVTM and CDR2 as ANQGSEA. The CDR3 totals 18 residues. With V trimmed by 5 bases and J by 7 bases, 14 bases remained unmatched. This entry belongs to a study of blood T cells in healthy people across ages. The study's findings and limits: Observed TCR beta diversity per million T cells went down as age went up. This fall followed a roughly linear course with age. Compared with aged donors, long-lived donors showed fewer expanded clones, suggesting selection.

Per-sample yields of isolated PBMCs were at least 6 million. The authors extracted at least 5 micrograms of total RNA per sample. PCR was performed a second time for about 7 to 12 cycles using a sample-barcoded 5' primer and a J-beta primer mix. MiXCR, applied by TCRdb to the 5' RACE reads, yields one record per CDR3 protein. The table has 700,000 or so distinct CDR3 sequences, approximately 40% seen once. This chain uses TRBV29-1 with TRBJ2-1; 16 nucleotides match TRBD2. The sequenced sample consisted of blood. The receptor comes from a man aged 80 or over in good health. CDR3: CSVPRGTSGGALGNEQFF. The CDR3 bases are TGCAGCGTTCCACGAGGGACTAGCGGGGGGGCCCTCGGGAATGAGCAGTTCTTC.